Listed below are T cell receptor beta chains from one sample, sequenced in a study of T-cell reconstitution after alpha-beta-depleted transplantation in children. One entry per CDR3 protein, called by TCRdb with MiXCR from the PCR reads. The sample lists about 580,000 distinct CDR3 sequences; roughly 23% were seen once. This material consisted of PBMCs, mostly from graft donor cells, taken 360 days after TCRalphabeta/CD19-depleted stem cell transplant. These receptors all come from a boy under three years old who had a stem cell transplant for acute myeloid leukemia, so the T cells may come from the graft donor. Both conserved end residues are part of each CDR3. The order of the fields is D gene, J gene, CDR3 length, V gene, clone size, CDR3 DNA, CDR3 protein. The D gene is left open where the match is weak. Expanded clones get a size class; other rows say once, few or many, or leave the size out.

NA,TRBJ2-3,14,TRBV20-1,many,TGCAGTGCTCCCGACAGGTCCAACACAGATACGCAGTATTTT,CSAPDRSNTDTQYF
TRBD2,TRBJ2-1,17,TRBV20-1,few,TGCAGTGCTAGAGATAGTTCTAGCGGAAGCTCCTACAATGAGCAGTTCTTC,CSARDSSSGSSYNEQFF
NA,TRBJ2-5,14,TRBV6-5,NA,TGTGCCAGCAGTTACTCGGGGTTGCAAGAGACCCAGTACTTC,CASSYSGLQETQYF
NA,TRBJ1-1,12,TRBV5-1,few,TGCGCCAGCAGCTTGAATGGAATTGAAGCTTTCTTT,CASSLNGIEAFF
NA,TRBJ2-7,11,TRBV20-1,many,TGCAGTGCTAGTGGGTCCTACGAGCAGTACTTC,CSASGSYEQYF
NA,TRBJ2-1,14,TRBV6-1,few,TGTGCCAGCGCCAGGGAGAATTACAACAATGAGCAGTTCTTC,CASARENYNNEQFF
TRBD2,TRBJ2-3,13,TRBV29-1,many,TGCAGCGTTGAAGTCGGGGGGACAGATACGCAGTATTTT,CSVEVGGTDTQYF
NA,TRBJ1-1,13,TRBV5-5,few,TGTGCCAGCAGCGCTCGACAGACCACTGAAGCTTTCTTT,CASSARQTTEAFF
NA,TRBJ1-4,13,TRBV6-5,NA,TGTGCCAGCTGTACTATCTATAATGAAAAACTGTTTTTT,CASCTIYNEKLFF
TRBD1,TRBJ1-1,12,TRBV7-2,few,TGTGCCAGCAGACGAACGACAGGGGAAGCTTTCTTT,CASRRTTGEAFF
TRBD2,TRBJ2-1,17,TRBV28,NA,TGTGCCAGCAGACAACCCCGGACTAGCGGGGGCCTCAATGAGCAGTTCTTC,CASRQPRTSGGLNEQFF
NA,TRBJ2-2,12,TRBV24-1,few,TGTGCCACCGGACTCAACACCGGGGAGCTGTTTTTT,CATGLNTGELFF
NA,TRBJ1-5,15,TRBV6-5,few,TGTGCCAGCAGTCCAAGCTTGGTGAGCAATCAGCCCCAGCATTTT,CASSPSLVSNQPQHF
NA,TRBJ2-5,13,TRBV12-3/TRBV12-4,few,TGTGCCAGCAGGGAACAGGAGGAAGGGACCCAGTACTTC,CASREQEEGTQYF
TRBD2,TRBJ2-1,18,TRBV30,many,TGTGCCTGGAGTGTAGCGAGGAGGGCTAGCGGGCGCTACAATGAGCAGTTCTTC,CAWSVARRASGRYNEQFF
NA,TRBJ1-5,13,TRBV14,many,TGTGCCAGCAGCCAAGGCTACAATCAGCCCCAGCATTTT,CASSQGYNQPQHF
NA,TRBJ2-3,12,TRBV5-1,many,TGCGCCAGCAGCTTGGTTCCGGATACGCAGTATTTT,CASSLVPDTQYF
NA,TRBJ1-1,14,TRBV27,NA,TGTGCCAGCAGGATCAGGACCATGAACACTGAAGCTTTCTTT,CASRIRTMNTEAFF
TRBD1,TRBJ2-4,17,TRBV28,NA,TGTGCCAGCAGTTTACCTACACGAGGACAGGGGATAAACATTCAGTACTTC,CASSLPTRGQGINIQYF
NA,TRBJ1-1,12,TRBV5-1,many,TGCGCCAGCAGGGAAGGGGTTTCTGAAGCTTTCTTT,CASREGVSEAFF
NA,TRBJ1-2,16,TRBV14,many,TGTGCCAGCAGCCCTGCTCATGGGGGACCTAACTATGGCTACACCTTC,CASSPAHGGPNYGYTF
TRBD1,TRBJ1-4,14,TRBV20-1,NA,TGCAGTGCTACATTGGAGGGGGCAGCGGAAAAACTGTTTTTT,CSATLEGAAEKLFF
TRBD1,TRBJ2-5,15,TRBV12-3/TRBV12-4,many,TGTGCCAGCAGTGAGCGGACAGGGGTCTTGGAGACCCAGTACTTC,CASSERTGVLETQYF
TRBD2,TRBJ2-1,15,TRBV5-6,few,TGTGCCAGCAGCTTGGGGGGACTACCATACAATGAGCAGTTCTTC,CASSLGGLPYNEQFF
NA,TRBJ1-1,18,TRBV20-1,NA,TGCAGTGCTAGATTCTCCACCCTTAGGGGATATCCGACTTACGAAGCTTTCTTT,CSARFSTLRGYPTYEAFF
NA,TRBJ1-1,12,TRBV5-1,many,TGCGCCAGCAGCCCCCTGGGGACTGAAGCTTTCTTT,CASSPLGTEAFF
NA,TRBJ2-3,11,TRBV5-1,NA,TGCGCCAGCGGGGCGACAGATACGCAGTATTTT,CASGATDTQYF
TRBD2,TRBJ2-1,19,TRBV4-1,NA,TGCGCCAGCAGCTCTCCGGGACTAGCGGGGGGGAGCTCCTACAATGAGCAGTTCTTC,CASSSPGLAGGSSYNEQFF
NA,TRBJ2-2,18,TRBV4-3,NA,TGCGCCAGCAGCCAAGATCAAGCGGCCATTCTTGGCAGCGGGGAGCTGTTTTTT,CASSQDQAAILGSGELFF
TRBD1,TRBJ2-7,15,TRBV12-3/TRBV12-4,many,TGTGCCAGCAGCCAAAGGACAGGCGGTACCTACGAGCAGTACTTC,CASSQRTGGTYEQYF
TRBD1,TRBJ1-3,14,TRBV20-1,NA,TGCAGTGCCGACAGGGGTGGTGTTGGAAACACCATATATTTT,CSADRGGVGNTIYF
TRBD2,TRBJ2-3,16,TRBV20-1,many,TGCAGTGCTGATGGCCGACTAGCCGTCTTCACAGATACGCAGTATTTT,CSADGRLAVFTDTQYF
NA,TRBJ2-7,13,TRBV20-1,NA,TGCAGTGCTTCACGGAAGGATTTTTACGAGCAGTACTTC,CSASRKDFYEQYF
NA,TRBJ2-6,17,TRBV6-1,NA,TGTGCCAGCAGTCGTCTGGACAAGGGCGCTGGGGCCAACGTCCTGACTTTC,CASSRLDKGAGANVLTF
TRBD1,TRBJ2-7,15,TRBV7-2,once,TGTGCCAGCAGCTTAGGAGGACAGGAGATCTACGAGCAGTACTTC,CASSLGGQEIYEQYF
NA,TRBJ1-5,12,TRBV20-1,few,TGCAGTGCTGTGGGGTCCAATCAGCCCCAGCATTTT,CSAVGSNQPQHF
TRBD1,TRBJ2-7,16,TRBV18,many,TGTGCCAGCTCACCACGGACAGGGGCTCACGGTTACGAGCAGTACTTC,CASSPRTGAHGYEQYF
TRBD2,TRBJ2-5,16,TRBV27,once,TGTGCCAGCAGCGAACTAGCGGGGGGCCTCCAAGAGACCCAGTACTTC,CASSELAGGLQETQYF
NA,TRBJ1-5,16,TRBV6-5,NA,TGTGCCAGCAGTTACCGAAGGGGGGACGGCAATCAGCCCCAGCATTTT,CASSYRRGDGNQPQHF
NA,TRBJ1-1,13,TRBV11-2,few,TGTGCCAGCAGCTTAGATCTCGACACTGAAGCTTTCTTT,CASSLDLDTEAFF
NA,TRBJ1-6,17,TRBV19,few,TGTGCCAGTAGTCGGCAGGGTGAAATAACCTATAATTCACCCCTCCACTTT,CASSRQGEITYNSPLHF
TRBD2,TRBJ2-3,14,TRBV20-1,many,TGCAGTGCCGTTAGCGGGGGGGCCACAGATACGCAGTATTTT,CSAVSGGATDTQYF
TRBD2,TRBJ2-1,18,TRBV7-6,NA,TGTGCCAGCAGCCTCGGACTAGCGGGGGGGAATGGTGAAAATGAGCAGTTCTTC,CASSLGLAGGNGENEQFF
NA,TRBJ2-5,11,TRBV5-5,NA,TGTGCCAGCAGTCGGTTAGAGACCCAGTACTTC,CASSRLETQYF
NA,TRBJ2-5,10,TRBV28,NA,TGTGCCAGCAGCAAGGGGACCCAGTACTTC,CASSKGTQYF
NA,TRBJ2-7,13,TRBV7-9,few,TGTGCCAGCAGCTTAATACAGGGCGACGAGCAGTACTTC,CASSLIQGDEQYF
NA,TRBJ1-5,13,TRBV12-1,NA,TGTGCCAGTCGGACCGAGGCCGAGCAGCCCCAGCATTTT,CASRTEAEQPQHF
NA,TRBJ2-1,12,TRBV7-2,NA,TGTGCCAGCAGCTTAGGGGGCCTGAAGCAGTTCTTC,CASSLGGLKQFF
NA,TRBJ1-5,14,TRBV20-1,few,TGCAGTGCAATTATACAGGGTAGCAATCAGCCCCAGCATTTT,CSAIIQGSNQPQHF
NA,TRBJ2-7,12,TRBV7-9,few,TGTGCCAGCAGCTTGCAAGGTCTCGAGCAGTACTTC,CASSLQGLEQYF
NA,TRBJ2-1,13,TRBV10-3,few,TGTGCCATCGGGGAGGGCAGGGGGAATGAGCAGTTCTTC,CAIGEGRGNEQFF
TRBD2,TRBJ2-7,16,TRBV7-6,NA,TGTGCCAGCAGCTGGATTAGCGGGGGAGATGGCTACGAGCAGTACTTC,CASSWISGGDGYEQYF
TRBD1,TRBJ1-1,14,TRBV20-1,NA,TGCAGTGCTAGGACAGGGAGCATGAACACTGAAGCTTTCTTT,CSARTGSMNTEAFF
NA,TRBJ1-5,15,TRBV12-3/TRBV12-4,many,TGTGCCAGCAGTTTAGCGCAGAATAGCAATCAGCCCCAGCATTTT,CASSLAQNSNQPQHF